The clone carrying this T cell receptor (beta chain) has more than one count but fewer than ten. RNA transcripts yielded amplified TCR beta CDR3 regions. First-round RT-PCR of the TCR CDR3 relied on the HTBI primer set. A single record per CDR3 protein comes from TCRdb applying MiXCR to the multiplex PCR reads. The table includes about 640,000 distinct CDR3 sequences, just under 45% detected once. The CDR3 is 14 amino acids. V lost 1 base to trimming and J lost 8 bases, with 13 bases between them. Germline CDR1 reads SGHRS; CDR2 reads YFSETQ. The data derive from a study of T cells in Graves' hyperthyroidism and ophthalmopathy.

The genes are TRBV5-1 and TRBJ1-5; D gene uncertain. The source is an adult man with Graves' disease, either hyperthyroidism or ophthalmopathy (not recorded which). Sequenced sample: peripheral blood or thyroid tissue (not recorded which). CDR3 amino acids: CASSLRGRDEPQHF. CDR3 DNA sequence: TGCGCCAGCAGCTTGAGAGGTAGGGATGAGCCCCAGCATTTT.